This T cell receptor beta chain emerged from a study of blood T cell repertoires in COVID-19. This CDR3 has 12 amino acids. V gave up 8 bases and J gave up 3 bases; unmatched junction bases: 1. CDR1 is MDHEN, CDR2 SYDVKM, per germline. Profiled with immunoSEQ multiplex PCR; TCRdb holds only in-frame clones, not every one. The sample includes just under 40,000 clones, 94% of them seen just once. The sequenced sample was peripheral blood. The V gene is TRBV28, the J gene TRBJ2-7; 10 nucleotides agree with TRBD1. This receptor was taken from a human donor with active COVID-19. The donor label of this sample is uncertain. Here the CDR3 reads CASGTGVYEQYF. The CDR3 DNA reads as TGTGCCAGCGGGACAGGGGTCTACGAGCAGTACTTC.